This passage covers 21 T cell receptor beta chains from one sample sequenced in a study of blood T cell repertoires in COVID-19. Some clones are missing from TCRdb's copy, which holds only in-frame ones; the method was immunoSEQ multiplex PCR. Among under 250,000 clones listed, approximately 89% were seen once. What was sequenced was peripheral blood. The source of these receptors is a woman aged 55 to 70 who had recovered from COVID-19.

The chain links TRBV10-3 to TRBJ2-7; the match to TRBD1 covers 7 bases. This CDR3 comprises 15 residues. The V segment lost 9 bases and the J segment 3 bases; nucleotides outside the gene matches: 14. CDR1 and CDR2 (germline): ENHRY, SYGVKD. The CDR3 DNA sequence: TGTGCCATTCTCGCCGGGGCACAGGGGATCTACGAGCAGTACTTC. Its protein is CAILAGAQGIYEQYF.

The V gene is TRBV29-1, the J gene TRBJ1-2; D gene unclear. This CDR3 has 16 amino acids. Germline V CDR1 and CDR2: SQVTM, ANQGSEA. Trimming shortened V by 1 base and J by 8 bases, and 23 bases separated the two germline ends. The CDR3 sequence is CSVEVFVVGGSEGYTF. The CDR3 nucleotides read TGCAGCGTTGAAGTCTTTGTAGTGGGAGGGTCGGAAGGCTACACCTTC. The full variable domain, with the rest looked up from reference TRBV29-1 and TRBJ1-2, is SAVISQKPSRDICQRGTSLTIQCQVDSQVTMMFWYRQQPGQSLTLIATANQGSEATYESGFVIDKFPISRPNLTFSTLTVSNMSPEDSSIYLCSVEVFVVGGSEGYTFGSGTRLTVV.

The chain joins TRBV6-5 to TRBJ1-2; 12 bases match TRBD1. CDR3 length: 15 residues. With 0 bases clipped from V and 8 bases from J, the junction kept 4 bases outside the gene matches. Germline V gene sequence: CDR1 MNHEY, CDR2 SVGAGI. The CDR3 region has the DNA TGTGCCAGCAGTTACTCGGGACAGGGGGCGCCGGGCTACACCTTC. Translated, it gives CASSYSGQGAPGYTF.

CDR3 sequence reads: CASRVSGEKLFF. The CDR3 DNA reads TGTGCCAGCAGGGTATCGGGTGAAAAACTGTTTTTT. The chain links TRBV28 to TRBJ1-4; D not certain. The germline V gene encodes CDR1 MDHEN and CDR2 SYDVKM. The CDR3 runs 12 residues. V shed 6 bases and J shed 7 bases, with 9 bases lying between them.

This clone was recorded only once. V gene TRBV15 combines with J gene TRBJ2-5; 10 bases are a match to TRBD2. After removal of 4 bases from V and 1 base from J, the junction contained 9 bases not matched to a gene. From germline, CDR1 is LNHNV and CDR2 YYDKDF (reference sequence). CDR3 length: 17 amino acids. The CDR3 here is CATSTRGSGGFQETQYF. CDR3 bases: TGTGCCACCAGCACCCGGGGTAGCGGGGGGTTCCAAGAGACCCAGTACTTC.

This clone was seen more than once but under ten times. The CDR3 is CASSPGTGGPYEQYF. DNA of the CDR3: TGTGCCAGCAGCCCTGGGACAGGGGGCCCCTACGAGCAGTACTTC. The J gene is TRBJ2-7, the V gene TRBV11-2; 12 positions agree with TRBD1. Germline CDR1 is SGHAT and CDR2 is FQNNGV. This CDR3 has 15 amino acids. V lost 5 bases and J lost 2; bases outside the gene matches: 4.

V usage is TRBV4-1 and J usage is TRBJ1-5; TRBD1 matches 8 bases. The trim removed 4 bases at V and 2 bases at J, leaving 4 bases unmatched. The CDR3 runs 15 residues. Germline V gene lookup returns CDR1 MGHRA and CDR2 YSYEKL. The CDR3 is CASSPQGVGNQPQHF. The CDR3 DNA reads TGCGCCAGCAGCCCACAGGGGGTAGGCAATCAGCCCCAGCATTTT.

This clone was counted a few times. This chain joins TRBV7-2 and TRBJ1-5; 7 bases fit TRBD1. This CDR3 is 14 amino acids long. V lost 5 bases to trimming and J lost 6 bases; unmatched junction nucleotides: 7. Germline V CDR1 and CDR2: SGHTA, FQGNSA. DNA of the CDR3: TGTGCCAGCAGCCTGGGACAGCCCATTCAGCCCCAGCATTTT. Its protein is CASSLGQPIQPQHF.

The rearrangement links TRBV28 to TRBJ2-7, with 9 bases matching TRBD1. Germline lookup yields CDR1 MDHEN and CDR2 SYDVKM. Trimming at V came to 3 bases and at J to 6 bases, leaving 12 bases not matched to a gene. The CDR3 loop spans 16 amino acids. The CDR3 bases are TGTGCCAGCAGTTTTCTCAGATCGGGACAGGGAACCGAGCAGTACTTC. Translating gives CASSFLRSGQGTEQYF.

The rearrangement links TRBV5-1 to TRBJ2-2, with a possible D match to TRBD1 (6 bases). Trimming shortened V by 4 bases and J by 5 bases, and 18 bases separated the two germline ends. The CDR3 spans 16 residues. Germline V gives CDR1 SGHRS, CDR2 YFSETQ. The CDR3 bases are TGCGCCAGCAGCCGTCAGACGGGACAACGGACCGGGGAGCTGTTTTTT. Protein product: CASSRQTGQRTGELFF.

This clone is a singleton in its sample. The V call is TRBV6-5, the J call TRBJ2-5, with TRBD1 matching over 7 bases. The CDR3 sequence is 15 residues long. Germline trimming cut 2 bases from V and 4 bases from J; bases unmatched to any gene: 7. CDR1 and CDR2 from the germline V gene are MNHEY and SVGAGI. The CDR3 is CASSYRPKGAETQYF. The CDR3, as DNA: TGTGCCAGCAGTTACAGGCCGAAGGGGGCAGAGACCCAGTACTTC.

The V and J genes are TRBV7-8 and TRBJ2-4; D is unclear. CDR1 and CDR2 (germline): SGHVS, FQNEAQ. The CDR3 has 15 residues. Trimming pared 5 bases from V and 3 bases from J, leaving 14 bases between. DNA for the CDR3: TGTGCCAGCAGCCCCCCTCGGGTGGGCAAAAACATTCAGTACTTC. As protein: CASSPPRVGKNIQYF.

The V gene is TRBV3-1 (or the pseudogene TRBV3-2), the J gene TRBJ2-3; D perhaps matches TRBD2 (6 bases). Germline values: CDR1 LGHDT, CDR2 YNNKEL (reference sequence). The CDR3 sequence is 14 residues long. Trimming cost V 3 bases and J 6 bases, with 13 bases left between them. CDR3 DNA sequence: TGTGCCAGCAGCCAGATGGCGGGGTCCGATACGCAGTATTTT. Its protein product is CASSQMAGSDTQYF.

This rearrangement joins TRBV11-1 to TRBJ1-2; D unresolved. Germline CDR1 and CDR2: SGHAT and FQDESV (reference sequence). V lost 3 bases and J lost 3, with 8 bases in between. The CDR3 has 13 residues. The CDR3 nucleotides are TGTGCCAGCAGCTTTAACACCTACTATGGCTACACCTTC. Amino acid sequence: CASSFNTYYGYTF.

The chain combines TRBV28 with TRBJ1-1, with D unresolved. The CDR3 totals 12 residues. From germline, CDR1 is MDHEN and CDR2 SYDVKM. Trimming took 6 bases from V and 4 from J, leaving 9 bases between them. Here the CDR3 reads CASRLGTTEAFF. For the CDR3, the DNA is TGTGCCAGCAGACTAGGAACCACTGAAGCTTTCTTT.

This chain connects TRBV5-1 to TRBJ1-1; 8 bases align to TRBD1. V shed 4 bases, J shed 1 base, and the junction held 0 bases outside the gene matches. The CDR3 is 13 residues long. The germline V gene has CDR1 SGHRS and CDR2 YFSETQ. CDR3 bases: TGCGCCAGCAGCGACAGGGGGAACACTGAAGCTTTCTTT. It codes for CASSDRGNTEAFF.

This CDR3 reads CASSPTGQGAGANVLTF. The DNA for the CDR3 is TGTGCCAGCAGCCCAACGGGACAGGGGGCTGGGGCCAACGTCCTGACTTTC. J is TRBJ2-6 and V is TRBV9; 11 bases align to TRBD1. Per the germline V gene, CDR1 is SGDLS and CDR2 is YYNGEE. J was trimmed by 2 bases and V by 4 bases; bases with no gene match: 5. This CDR3 comprises 17 residues.

Here the CDR3 DNA reads TGTGCCAGCAGTTCTAGCGGGGCGGGGGAGCAGTACTTC. It encodes CASSSSGAGEQYF. The chain has TRBV12-3 or TRBV12-4 and TRBJ2-7; 9 bases agree with TRBD2. The CDR3 covers 13 residues. J was trimmed by 7 bases and V by 4 bases; bases with no gene match: 5.

This chain links TRBV5-6 with TRBJ1-1; 8 bases are shared with TRBD1. This CDR3 region has 14 residues. The germline V gene has CDR1 SGHDT and CDR2 YYEEEE. The trim removed 7 bases at V and 1 base at J, leaving 6 bases unmatched. This CDR3 reads CASGGTGGNTEAFF. CDR3 DNA: TGTGCCAGCGGGGGGACAGGTGGGAACACTGAAGCTTTCTTT. Variable domain in full (rest from reference TRBV5-6 and TRBJ1-1): DAGVTQSPTHLIKTRGQQVTLRCSPKSGHDTVSWYQQALGQGPQFIFQYYEEEERQRGNFPDRFSGHQFPNYSSELNVNALLLGDSALYLCASGGTGGNTEAFFGQGTRLTVV.

The chain uses TRBV2 and TRBJ1-1, with 8 bases aligning to TRBD1. In germline, CDR1 is SNHLY, CDR2 FYNNEI. With V trimmed by 8 bases and J by 6 bases, 5 bases remained unmatched. The CDR3 contains 12 residues. CDR3 in DNA: TGTGCCAGCGGGACAGGCAGGGCTGAAGCTTTCTTT. This translates into CASGTGRAEAFF.

The V call is TRBV2, the J call TRBJ1-1; a possible D gene is TRBD1 (5 bases). Per the germline V gene, CDR1 is SNHLY and CDR2 is FYNNEI. This CDR3 contains 13 residues. V gave up 7 bases and J gave up 0 bases, with 9 bases separating them. The CDR3 loop reads CASTGGMNTEAFF. The CDR3 DNA is TGTGCCAGCACGGGGGGTATGAACACTGAAGCTTTCTTT.